This T cell receptor (beta chain) derives from a study of blood T cells in healthy people across ages. Primers used in a second PCR of roughly 7 to 12 cycles were a sample-barcoded 5' primer and a J-beta primer mix. TCRdb used MiXCR to reprocess the 5' RACE reads, holding one entry per CDR3 protein. The table has around 790,000 distinct CDR3 sequences, roughly 44% seen once. The CDR3 extends over 17 amino acids. The germline gives CDR1 LGHNA, CDR2 YSLEER. Trimming pared 0 bases from V and 7 bases from J, leaving 21 bases between. Sequenced input: blood. J is TRBJ2-5 and V is TRBV4-3; possibly TRBD1 or TRBD2 for D (5 bases each). The receptor was isolated from a man aged 55 to 70 in good health. CDR3 protein: CASSQEANVGVAGTQYF. CDR3 DNA: TGCGCCAGCAGCCAAGAAGCGAACGTGGGGGTTGCTGGGACCCAGTACTTC.